One sample yielded the 12 T cell receptor beta chains listed below, sequenced in a study of tumor-infiltrating lymphocytes in primary liver carcinoma. Co-extracting RNA and DNA was done with roughly 17-34 mg of unsorted bulk tissue as input. With a constant-region primer, TCR beta cDNA was made from around 530 ng of total RNA. Slightly modified ARM-PCR, run as three nested multiplex PCR rounds, produced the TCR beta libraries. A C-beta reverse primer was combined with TRBV1-TRBV30 forward primers in the first two PCR rounds, and each round had around 11 cycles. TCRdb itself ran the multiplex PCR reads through MiXCR, one entry per CDR3 protein. The data contain 90,000 to 140,000 distinct CDR3 sequences, about four fifths of them seen just once; the ten biggest clones take up 15% to 20%. Specimen: liver tumor tissue from sampling region 3. The subset denotes: tumor region T3, left-lateral pole. The receptors originated from a man aged 40-49 years with primary liver carcinoma and hepatitis B virus infection.

To note about this clonotype: At one boundary the junction diverges from the germline segment, which might be a read error. The chain uses TRBV6-1 and TRBJ2-3; TRBD1 or TRBD2 may be the D gene (5 bases each). Germline CDR1 is MNHNS and CDR2 is SASEGT. The CDR3 loop spans 15 amino acids. The CDR3 DNA reads TGTACCAGCAGTTCCAGAGGTACTGGGACCAATACGCAGTATTTT. Its protein product is CTSSSRGTGTNTQYF.

This clonotype was counted between two and nine times. The junction does not match germline at one end; this may be a read error. The chain combines TRBV7-8 with TRBJ2-3, with D possibly matching TRBD1 (8 bases). CDR1 is SGHVS, CDR2 FQNEAQ, per germline. This CDR3 has 16 residues. As DNA, the CDR3 is TGTGTCAGCAGTTCAACAGGGGGGGGATATTCGGATACGCAGTATTTT. Protein: CVSSSTGGGYSDTQYF.

This clonotype has just a few counts. One end of the junction fails to match germline, which may point to a read error. The V and J genes are TRBV28 and TRBJ1-2; D unclear. Germline values: CDR1 MDHEN, CDR2 SYDVKM. This CDR3 contains 12 residues. This CDR3 is CASSMEGYGHTF. CDR3 nucleotides: TGTGCCAGCAGTATGGAGGGCTATGGCCACACCTTC.

This clonotype has only one observation. One end of the junction varies from germline; a read error may be responsible. V usage is TRBV5-4 and J usage is TRBJ2-7; D unresolved. The CDR3 sequence is 15 residues long. Germline CDR1 and CDR2: SGHNT and YYREEE (reference sequence). CDR3: CTSSLFGGPPYEQYF. CDR3 nucleotides: TGTACCAGCAGCTTGTTCGGTGGCCCCCCCTACGAGCAGTACTTC.

This clonotype was recorded only once. J is TRBJ2-1 and V is TRBV18; tentative D call: TRBD2 (6 bases). Germline CDR1 is KGHSH and CDR2 is LQKENI. V was pared by 4 bases and J by 8 bases, with 15 bases between. There are 14 residues in the CDR3. The CDR3 nucleotides read TGTGCCAGCTCACTCCTAGGAGGGATGGATGAGCAGTTCTTC. Translation gives CASSLLGGMDEQFF.

A word on this clonotype: The conserved phenylalanine or tryptophan normally closing the CDR3 is absent here, so this likely arose from a read error. This sequence joins TRBV19 and TRBJ1-5, with unresolved D. Germline V gene sequence: CDR1 LNHDA, CDR2 SQIVND (reference sequence). The CDR3 runs 13 residues. Deletions cut 5 bases from V and 12 bases from J, with 17 bases between. The CDR3 protein is CASSSGFDQFQHL. CDR3 DNA sequence: TGTGCCAGTAGTTCTGGATTCGATCAGTTCCAGCATCTT.

In the case of this clonotype: One end of the junction is discordant with germline, which a read error may explain. The chain is built from TRBV6-1 and TRBJ1-5, with D unclear. Germline V lookup: CDR1 MNHNS, CDR2 SASEGT. The CDR3 is 13 amino acids. Here the CDR3 reads CASSEAHHQLQLF. The CDR3 coding sequence is TGTGCCAGCAGTGAGGCCCATCATCAGCTCCAGCTTTTT.

The gene calls are TRBV11-2 and TRBJ2-1; 7 bases align to TRBD1. The length of the CDR3 is 13 residues. In germline, CDR1 is SGHAT, CDR2 FQNNGV. Written as DNA, the CDR3 is TGTATCAGCAGCTTCACAGGGGTCAAAGAGCAGTTCTTC. Its protein is CISSFTGVKEQFF.

This clonotype has a single count. A single base separates this from a much larger clone, so it may be a read error. The gene calls are TRBV5-4 and TRBJ2-7; 8 bases are a match to TRBD2. V dropped 4 bases and J dropped 4; count of bases not matched to a gene: 10. Germline-derived CDR1 and CDR2 are SGHNT and YYREEE (reference sequence). This CDR3 region has 15 residues. The CDR3 spells CASSLRTSRRYEQYF. CDR3 in DNA: TGTGCCAGCAGCCTTCGGACTAGCAGGAGATACGAGCAGTACTTC.

For this clonotype: Relative to the germline gene, one junction end is altered; a read error may explain this. The rearrangement links TRBV6-5 to TRBJ1-3; D gene uncertain. Germline-derived CDR1 and CDR2 are MNHEY and SVGAGI. The length of the CDR3 is 15 residues. The CDR3 region is CTSSNRTSSGNTIYF. CDR3 coding DNA: TGTACCAGCAGTAACCGGACGTCCTCTGGAAACACCATATATTTT.

A note on this clonotype: The germline gene is not matched at one end of the junction; a read error may be the cause. The V call is TRBV4-3, the J call TRBJ1-6; 10 nucleotides line up with TRBD1. The CDR3 has 16 residues. The germline gives CDR1 LGHNA, CDR2 YSLEER. CDR3 bases: TGCACCAGCAGCTCCTGGGACAGGGGAATGAACTCACCCCTCCACTTT. Amino acid sequence: CTSSSWDRGMNSPLHF.

Regarding this clonotype: The junction and the germline gene differ at one end; a read error may be behind it. The chain uses TRBV5-1 and TRBJ2-2, with 7 nucleotides matching TRBD1. Germline V gives CDR1 SGHRS, CDR2 YFSETQ. This CDR3 comprises 15 residues. The DNA for the CDR3 is TGCGCTAGCAACGACAGGGTCCCGAACACCGGTGAGCTGTTTTTT. It is translated as CASNDRVPNTGELFF.